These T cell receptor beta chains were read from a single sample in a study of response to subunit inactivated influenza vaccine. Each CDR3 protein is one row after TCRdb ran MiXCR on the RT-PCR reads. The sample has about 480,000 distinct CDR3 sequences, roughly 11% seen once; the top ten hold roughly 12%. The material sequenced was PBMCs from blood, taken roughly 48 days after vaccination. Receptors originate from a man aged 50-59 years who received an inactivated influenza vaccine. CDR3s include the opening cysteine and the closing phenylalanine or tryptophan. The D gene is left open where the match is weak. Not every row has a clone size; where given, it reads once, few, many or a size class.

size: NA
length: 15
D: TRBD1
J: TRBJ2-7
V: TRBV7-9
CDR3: CASSPSDRAFYEQYF
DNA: TGTGCCAGCAGCCCGTCGGACAGGGCCTTCTACGAGCAGTACTTC

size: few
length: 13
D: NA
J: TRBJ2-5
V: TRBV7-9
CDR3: CASSLGVSGTQYF
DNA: TGTGCCAGCAGCCTGGGCGTGTCGGGGACCCAGTACTTC

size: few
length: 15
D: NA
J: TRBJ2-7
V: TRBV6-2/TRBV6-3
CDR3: CASSLFGTEFYEQYF
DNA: TGTGCCAGCAGCCTCTTCGGGACGGAATTTTACGAGCAGTACTTC

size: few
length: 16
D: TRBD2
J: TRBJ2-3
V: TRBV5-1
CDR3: CASSQGLAGNTDTQYF
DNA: TGCGCCAGCAGCCAAGGACTAGCGGGCAACACAGATACGCAGTATTTT

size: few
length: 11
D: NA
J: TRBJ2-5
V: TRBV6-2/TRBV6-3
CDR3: CASTDQETQYF
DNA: TGTGCCAGCACTGACCAAGAGACCCAGTACTTC

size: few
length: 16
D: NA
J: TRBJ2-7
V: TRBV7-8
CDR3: CASSLVYVGVGNEQYF
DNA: TGTGCCAGCAGCTTAGTATATGTTGGTGTGGGGAACGAGCAGTACTTC

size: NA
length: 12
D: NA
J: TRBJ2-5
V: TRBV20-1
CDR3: CSARSQQETQYF
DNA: TGCAGTGCTAGATCCCAGCAGGAGACCCAGTACTTC

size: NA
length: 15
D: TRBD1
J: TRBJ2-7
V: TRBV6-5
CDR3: CASSYEGQGAYEQYF
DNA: TGTGCCAGCAGTTACGAAGGACAGGGGGCCTACGAGCAGTACTTC

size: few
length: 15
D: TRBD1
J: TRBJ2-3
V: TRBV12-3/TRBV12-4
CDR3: CASSRTGAFTDTQYF
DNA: TGTGCCAGCAGCCGGACAGGAGCTTTCACAGATACGCAGTATTTT

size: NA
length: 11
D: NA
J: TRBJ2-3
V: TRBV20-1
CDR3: CSADSLDTQYF
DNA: TGCAGTGCCGATTCGCTTGATACGCAGTATTTT

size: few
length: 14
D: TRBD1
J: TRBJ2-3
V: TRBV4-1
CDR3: CASSPKDRLDTQYF
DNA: TGCGCCAGCAGCCCTAAGGACAGGCTAGATACGCAGTATTTT

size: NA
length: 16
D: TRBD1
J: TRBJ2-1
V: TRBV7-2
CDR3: CASSYWTGDSYNEQFF
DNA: TGTGCCAGCAGCTACTGGACAGGGGACTCCTACAATGAGCAGTTCTTC

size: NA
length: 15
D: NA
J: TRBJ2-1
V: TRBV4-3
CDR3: CASSQDPLAFNEQFF
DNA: TGCGCCAGCAGCCAAGACCCGCTAGCTTTCAATGAGCAGTTCTTC

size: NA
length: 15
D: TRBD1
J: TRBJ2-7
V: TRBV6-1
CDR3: CASTDGPGQAYEQYF
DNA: TGTGCCAGCACTGACGGCCCGGGACAGGCCTACGAGCAGTACTTC

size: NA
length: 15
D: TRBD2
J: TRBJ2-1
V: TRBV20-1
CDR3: CSASGPHGGYNEQFF
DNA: TGCAGTGCTAGTGGGCCCCACGGGGGGTACAATGAGCAGTTCTTC

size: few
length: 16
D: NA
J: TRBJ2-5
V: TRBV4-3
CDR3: CASSLGEGGPTETQYF
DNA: TGCGCCAGCAGCCTGGGTGAAGGGGGGCCGACGGAGACCCAGTACTTC

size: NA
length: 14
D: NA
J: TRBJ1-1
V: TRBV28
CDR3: CASSFSHLNTEAFF
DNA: TGTGCCAGCAGTTTCTCACACCTGAACACTGAAGCTTTCTTT

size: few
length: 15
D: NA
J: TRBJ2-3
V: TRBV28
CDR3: CASSSWGTYTDTQYF
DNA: TGTGCCAGCAGTTCTTGGGGGACTTACACAGATACGCAGTATTTT

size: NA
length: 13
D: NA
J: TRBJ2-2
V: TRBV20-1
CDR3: CSARGVYDGELFF
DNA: TGCAGTGCTAGAGGTGTATACGACGGGGAGCTGTTTTTT

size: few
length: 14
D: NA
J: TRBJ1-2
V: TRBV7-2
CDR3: CASSQAGFNYGYTF
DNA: TGTGCCAGCAGCCAAGCGGGTTTCAACTATGGCTACACCTTC

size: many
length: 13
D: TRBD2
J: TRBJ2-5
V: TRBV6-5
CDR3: CASSSSGSETQYF
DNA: TGTGCCAGCAGTTCTAGCGGGAGCGAGACCCAGTACTTC

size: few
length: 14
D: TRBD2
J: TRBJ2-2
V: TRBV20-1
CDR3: CSAQGLAGTGELFF
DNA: TGCAGTGCTCAGGGACTAGCAGGCACCGGGGAGCTGTTTTTT

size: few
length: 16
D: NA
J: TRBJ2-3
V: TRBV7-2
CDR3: CASSLAGRTSTDTQYF
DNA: TGTGCCAGCAGCTTAGCGGGACGGACTAGCACAGATACGCAGTATTTT

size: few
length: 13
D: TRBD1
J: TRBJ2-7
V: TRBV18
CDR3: CASSQGAGYEQYF
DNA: TGTGCCAGCTCACAGGGGGCCGGCTACGAGCAGTACTTC

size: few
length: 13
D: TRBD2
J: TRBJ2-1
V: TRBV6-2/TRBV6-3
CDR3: CASSSLAPNEQFF
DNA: TGTGCCAGCAGTTCACTAGCGCCGAATGAGCAGTTCTTC

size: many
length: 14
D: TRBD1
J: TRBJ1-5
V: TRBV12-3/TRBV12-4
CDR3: CASSQQGSNQPQHF
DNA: TGTGCCAGCAGTCAACAGGGGAGCAATCAGCCCCAGCATTTT

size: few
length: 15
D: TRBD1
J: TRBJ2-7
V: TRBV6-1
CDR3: CASSKTGGADYEQYF
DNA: TGTGCCAGCAGTAAAACAGGGGGCGCCGACTACGAGCAGTACTTC

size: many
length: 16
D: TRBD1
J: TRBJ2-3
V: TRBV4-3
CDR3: CASSQDWTGDTDTQYF
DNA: TGCGCCAGCAGCCAAGATTGGACAGGCGACACAGATACGCAGTATTTT

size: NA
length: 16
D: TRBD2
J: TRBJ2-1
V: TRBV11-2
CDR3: CASSRRGGAPYNEQFF
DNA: TGTGCCAGCAGCCGGCGCGGGGGGGCCCCCTACAATGAGCAGTTCTTC

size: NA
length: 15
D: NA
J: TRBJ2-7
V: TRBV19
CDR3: CASSIGQWSSYEQYF
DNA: TGTGCCAGTAGTATCGGGCAGTGGAGCTCCTACGAGCAGTACTTC

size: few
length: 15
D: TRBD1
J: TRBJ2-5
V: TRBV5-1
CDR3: CASSRGTGVGETQYF
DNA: TGCGCCAGCAGCCGCGGGACAGGGGTAGGGGAGACCCAGTACTTC

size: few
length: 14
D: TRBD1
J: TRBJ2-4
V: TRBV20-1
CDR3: CSATKTGVRNIQYF
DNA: TGCAGTGCGACAAAAACAGGGGTTAGAAACATTCAGTACTTC